This TCR beta chain emerged from a study of CD4 and CD8 cells across lung adenocarcinoma regions. This clonotype has only a few counts. The CDR3 extends over 15 amino acids. Germline CDR1 and CDR2: SGHTA and FQGNSA. Samples came from patients with localized non-small cell lung adenocarcinoma. TCRdb re-analysed the PCR reads in MiXCR, keeping a single row per CDR3 protein. The repertoire consists of about 5,300 distinct CDR3 sequences, with around 62% occurring once and the leading ten covering approximately 23%. Sequenced: CD4+ T cells from the center of a lung tumor. The V gene is TRBV7-2, the J gene TRBJ2-1; TRBD1 aligns across 9 bases. The DNA end is a closer match to TRBJ2-7, so the J assignment may be wrong. The source of this sequence is a female donor with lung adenocarcinoma. The CD4 and CD8 labels of this study may be unreliable. CDR3 amino acids: CASSLSGTGPAEQYF. In nucleotides, the CDR3 is TGTGCCAGCAGCTTGTCCGGGACAGGGCCGGCCGAGCAGTACTTC.